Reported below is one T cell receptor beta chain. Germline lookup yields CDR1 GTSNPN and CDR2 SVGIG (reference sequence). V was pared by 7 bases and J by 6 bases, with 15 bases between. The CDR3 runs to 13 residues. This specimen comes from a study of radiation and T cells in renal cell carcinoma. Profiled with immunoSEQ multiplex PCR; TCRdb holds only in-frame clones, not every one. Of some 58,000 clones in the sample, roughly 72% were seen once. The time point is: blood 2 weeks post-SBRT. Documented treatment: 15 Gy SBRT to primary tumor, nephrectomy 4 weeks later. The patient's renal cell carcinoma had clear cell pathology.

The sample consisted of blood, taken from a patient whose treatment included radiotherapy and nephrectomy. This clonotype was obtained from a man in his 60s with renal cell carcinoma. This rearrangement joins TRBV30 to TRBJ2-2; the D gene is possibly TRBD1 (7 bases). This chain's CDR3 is CASPGGRAGELFF. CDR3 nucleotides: TGTGCCTCCCCAGGGGGGCGAGCCGGGGAGCTGTTTTTT.